This TCR beta chain appears in the sequencing data of a study of immune evolution from preneoplasia to lung adenocarcinoma. This clone is a singleton in its sample. Its specificity is unknown. CDR1 SEHNR and CDR2 FQNEAQ come from the germline V gene (reference sequence). The CDR3 spans 16 residues. V dropped 0 bases and J dropped 3 bases, with 11 bases sitting between them. Resections took place in Japan or China from the mid-2010s to the late 2010s. Study-level results: From normal lung to invasive adenocarcinoma, top clone frequencies appeared to decrease.

Produced via immunoSEQ multiplex PCR; TCRdb's table is partial and in-frame only. The sample consists of about 40,000 clones, about 73% of them appearing once. The J gene is TRBJ2-2, the V gene TRBV7-9; no firm D call. The sequencing sample was made of FFPE invasive lung adenocarcinoma tissue. The sequence derives from a person aged 55 to 69 with lung adenocarcinoma. CDR3 sequence (DNA): TGTGCCAGCAGCTTAGCGTTTCCTGTGGACACCGGGGAGCTGTTTTTT. Its translation: CASSLAFPVDTGELFF.